These 5 T cell receptor beta chains were sequenced from one sample in a study of cytomegalovirus exposure and HLA in healthy donors. The primer mix had 60 Vbeta and 13 Jbeta primers. Method: immunoSEQ multiplex PCR; TCRdb's copy keeps in-frame clones and lacks some. The repertoire holds around 250,000 clones, with roughly four fifths as singletons. Sequenced input: PBMCs. The receptors shown here come from a woman aged 55-70 years in good health and CMV-seropositive.

The chain employs TRBV11-2 and TRBJ2-7; D is possibly TRBD1 (6 bases). Trimming pared 5 bases from V and 1 base from J, leaving 12 bases between. CDR3 size: 14 residues. The germline V gene has CDR1 SGHAT and CDR2 FQNNGV. The DNA of the CDR3 is TGTGCCAGCAGCCTCAACGGACAGTCCTACGAGCAGTACTTC. Its translation: CASSLNGQSYEQYF.

This chain links TRBV6-5 with TRBJ1-5; D ambiguous. V was shortened by 7 bases and J by 0 bases, with 13 bases between the two germline ends. The CDR3 is 15 residues long. Germline CDR1 and CDR2: MNHEY and SVGAGI. CDR3 protein: CASTSTPDSNQPQHF. The CDR3 DNA reads as TGTGCCAGCACCTCAACCCCAGATAGCAATCAGCCCCAGCATTTT.

The J gene is TRBJ1-1, the V gene TRBV6-1; D is ambiguous. Trimming took 2 bases from V and 0 from J, leaving 4 bases between them. Germline CDR1 MNHNS, CDR2 SASEGT. The CDR3 loop spans 13 amino acids. CDR3 DNA: TGTGCCAGCAGTGAATCAATGAACACTGAAGCTTTCTTT. Its protein is CASSESMNTEAFF.

The chain links TRBV5-1 to TRBJ1-1; weak D call: TRBD1 (6 bases). Trimming took off 0 bases at V and 4 bases at J, with 10 bases between the two ends. Germline V gene sequence: CDR1 SGHRS, CDR2 YFSETQ. The length of the CDR3 is 14 residues. CDR3 protein: CASSLEGVGTEAFF. In DNA, the CDR3 is TGCGCCAGCAGCTTGGAGGGGGTGGGCACTGAAGCTTTCTTT.

The chain uses TRBV4-2 and TRBJ1-1, with 7 bases identical to TRBD1. Trimming took 0 bases from V and 1 from J; bases not matched to a gene: 2. CDR1 and CDR2 from the germline V gene are LGHNA and YNFKEQ. The CDR3 is made up of 15 amino acids. DNA of the CDR3: TGTGCCAGCAGCCAAGAAGGGGGCAGGAACACTGAAGCTTTCTTT. It specifies CASSQEGGRNTEAFF.